The clone carrying this TCR beta chain was observed a single time. The data were obtained in a study of shared T cell receptors in the human thymus. The data were produced by immunoSEQ multiplex PCR, yet TCRdb's version contains in-frame clones alone and is incomplete. The table lists approximately 760,000 clones, approximately 85% of them singletons, with 0.0095% to 0.013% in the top ten. This same sample was also part of a study on human thymus T cells. According to that study: Thymus tissue for the work was resected from patients undergoing corrective heart surgery. Within thymic and blood repertoires, V and J gene usage appeared to be biased. Reports from related research described highly overlapping thymic repertoires among unrelated individuals.

Material: thymocytes. The sequence derives from a girl under three years old with a congenital heart defect.

Here the CDR3 reads CASSLPQCTDTQYF. The CDR3, as DNA: TGTGCCAGCAGCTTGCCTCAGTGCACAGATACGCAGTATTTT. The chain links TRBV5-8 to TRBJ2-3; D is unclear. V lost 1 base and J 1 base, leaving 7 bases between the germline ends. This CDR3 has 14 residues. Germline CDR1 is SGHTS and CDR2 is YDEGEE. Filled out from reference TRBV5-8 and TRBJ2-3, the complete variable domain reads EAGVTQSPTHLIKTRGQQATLRCSPISGHTSVYWYQQALGLGLQFLLWYDEGEERNRGNFPPRFSGRQFPNYSSELNVNALELEDSALYLCASSLPQCTDTQYFGPGTRLTVL.